This TCR beta chain is from a study of T cells in Graves' hyperthyroidism and ophthalmopathy. Authors of the study amplified TCR beta CDR3 regions from RNA transcripts. TCR CDR3 underwent first-round RT-PCR with the HTBI primer set. TCRdb passed the multiplex PCR reads through MiXCR, listing each CDR3 protein once. The data show fewer than 300,000 distinct CDR3 sequences, approximately 26% seen once. The CDR3 is 10 amino acids. V was trimmed by 3 bases and J by 10 bases, leaving 7 bases between them. Germline CDR1 and CDR2: SNHLY and FYNNEI. This clonotype occurred many times. Sequencing input: blood. The chain uses TRBV2 and TRBJ2-7; D remains unclear. The clonotype comes from a man aged 35-49 years with Graves' hyperthyroidism that later progressed to Graves' ophthalmopathy. This chain's CDR3 is CASSDGRQYF. The DNA for the CDR3 is TGTGCCAGCAGTGACGGCAGACAGTACTTC.